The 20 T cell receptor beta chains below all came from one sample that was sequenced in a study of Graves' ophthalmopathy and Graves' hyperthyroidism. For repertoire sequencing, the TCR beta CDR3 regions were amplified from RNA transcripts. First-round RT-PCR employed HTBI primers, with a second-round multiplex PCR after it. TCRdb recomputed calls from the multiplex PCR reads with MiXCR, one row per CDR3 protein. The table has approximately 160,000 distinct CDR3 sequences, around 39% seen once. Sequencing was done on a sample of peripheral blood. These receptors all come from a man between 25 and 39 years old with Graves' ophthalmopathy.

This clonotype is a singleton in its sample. CDR3 sequence: CASDDRNSYEQYF. CDR3 coding DNA: TGTGCCAGCGATGACAGAAACTCCTACGAGCAGTACTTC. The J gene is TRBJ2-7, the V gene TRBV6-1, with a weak D call TRBD1 (5 bases). Germline values: CDR1 MNHNS, CDR2 SASEGT. V gave up 8 bases and J gave up 0 bases, with 11 bases separating them. This CDR3 has 13 amino acids.

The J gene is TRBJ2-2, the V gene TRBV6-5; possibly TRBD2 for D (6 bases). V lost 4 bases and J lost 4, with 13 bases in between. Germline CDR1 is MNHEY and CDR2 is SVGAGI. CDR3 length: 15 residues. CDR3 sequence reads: CASSLAVVSTGELFF. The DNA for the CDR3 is TGTGCCAGCAGTTTAGCGGTCGTTTCCACCGGGGAGCTGTTTTTT.

Written as DNA, the CDR3 is TGTGCCAGCAGGACCCAGCGAAGGGGATACACTGAAGCTTTCTTT. This encodes CASRTQRRGYTEAFF. The chain couples TRBV12-3 or TRBV12-4 to TRBJ1-1, with D possibly matching TRBD1 (5 bases). Trimming took 6 bases from V and 3 from J, leaving 17 bases between them. CDR3 length equals 15 residues.

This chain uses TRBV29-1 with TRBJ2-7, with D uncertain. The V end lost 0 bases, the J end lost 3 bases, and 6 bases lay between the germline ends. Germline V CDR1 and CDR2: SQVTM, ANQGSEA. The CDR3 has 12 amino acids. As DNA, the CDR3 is TGCAGCGTTGAAGAGGGGAACTACGAGCAGTACTTC. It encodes CSVEEGNYEQYF.

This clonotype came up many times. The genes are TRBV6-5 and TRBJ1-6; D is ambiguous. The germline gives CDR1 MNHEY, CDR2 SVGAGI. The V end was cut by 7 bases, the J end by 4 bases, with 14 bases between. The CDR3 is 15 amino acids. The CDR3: CASTPWLAYNSPLHF. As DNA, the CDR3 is TGTGCCAGCACCCCTTGGTTGGCGTATAATTCACCCCTCCACTTT.

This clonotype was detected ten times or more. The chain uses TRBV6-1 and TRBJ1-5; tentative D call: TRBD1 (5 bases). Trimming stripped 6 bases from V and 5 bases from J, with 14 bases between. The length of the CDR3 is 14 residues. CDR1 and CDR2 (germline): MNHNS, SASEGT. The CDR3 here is CASSSGRLDQPQHF. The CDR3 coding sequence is TGTGCCAGCAGCTCGGGACGACTCGATCAGCCCCAGCATTTT.

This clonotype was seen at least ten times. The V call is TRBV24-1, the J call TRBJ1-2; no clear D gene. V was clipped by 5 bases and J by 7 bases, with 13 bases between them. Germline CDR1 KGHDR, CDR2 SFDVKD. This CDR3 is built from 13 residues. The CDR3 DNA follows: TGTGCCACCAGTGTAACAGACCTGTTTGGCTACACCTTC. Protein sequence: CATSVTDLFGYTF.

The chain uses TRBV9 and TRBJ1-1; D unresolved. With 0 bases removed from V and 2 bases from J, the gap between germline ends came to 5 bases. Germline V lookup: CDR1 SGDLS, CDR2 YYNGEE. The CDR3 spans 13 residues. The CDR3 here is CASSVGSNTEAFF. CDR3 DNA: TGTGCCAGCAGCGTAGGATCTAACACTGAAGCTTTCTTT.

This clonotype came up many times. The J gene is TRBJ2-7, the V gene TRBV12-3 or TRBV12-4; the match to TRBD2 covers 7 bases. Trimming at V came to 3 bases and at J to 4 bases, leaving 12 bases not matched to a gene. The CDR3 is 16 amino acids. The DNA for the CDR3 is TGTGCCAGCAGTTTGGATCTGGGGGGGGTTCGGTACGAGCAGTACTTC. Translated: CASSLDLGGVRYEQYF.

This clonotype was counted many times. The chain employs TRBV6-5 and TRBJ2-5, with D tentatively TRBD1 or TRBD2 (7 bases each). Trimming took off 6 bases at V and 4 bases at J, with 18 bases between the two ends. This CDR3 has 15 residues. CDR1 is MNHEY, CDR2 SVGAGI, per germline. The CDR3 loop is CASRAHDREGETQYF. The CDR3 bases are TGTGCCAGCAGGGCACATGACAGGGAGGGAGAGACCCAGTACTTC.

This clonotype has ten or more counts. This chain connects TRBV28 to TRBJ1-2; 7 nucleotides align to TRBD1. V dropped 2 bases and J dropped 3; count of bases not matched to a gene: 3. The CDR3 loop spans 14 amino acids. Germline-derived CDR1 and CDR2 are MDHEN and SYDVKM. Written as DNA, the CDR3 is TGTGCCAGCAGTTTAACAGGGGAGGACTATGGCTACACCTTC. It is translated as CASSLTGEDYGYTF.

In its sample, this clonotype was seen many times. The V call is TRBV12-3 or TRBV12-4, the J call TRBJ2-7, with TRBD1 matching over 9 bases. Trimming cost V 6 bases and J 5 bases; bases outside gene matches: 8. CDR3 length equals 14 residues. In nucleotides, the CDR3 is TGTGCCAGCAGCACCGGGACAGGGCGCCACGAGCAGTACTTC. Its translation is CASSTGTGRHEQYF.

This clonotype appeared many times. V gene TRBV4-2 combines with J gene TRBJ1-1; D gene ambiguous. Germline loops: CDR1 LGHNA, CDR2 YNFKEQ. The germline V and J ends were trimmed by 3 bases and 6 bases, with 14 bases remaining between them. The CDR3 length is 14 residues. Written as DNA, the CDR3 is TGTGCCAGCAGCCAGGAGGCGGCTAACTCTGAAGCTTTCTTT. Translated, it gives CASSQEAANSEAFF.

This CDR3 reads CAVLIVRRENTEAFF. CDR3 bases: TGTGCCGTACTTATAGTGCGGCGGGAGAACACTGAAGCTTTCTTT. The chain employs TRBV27 and TRBJ1-1; no firm D call. The V gene lost 11 bases and the J gene lost 1 base, with 20 bases spanning the gap. The CDR3 extends over 15 amino acids. Germline loops: CDR1 MNHEY, CDR2 SMNVEV (reference sequence).

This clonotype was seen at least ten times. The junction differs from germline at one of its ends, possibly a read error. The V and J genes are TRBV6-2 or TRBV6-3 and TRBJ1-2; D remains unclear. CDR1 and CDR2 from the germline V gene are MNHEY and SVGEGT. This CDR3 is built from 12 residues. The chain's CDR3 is CATSDANYGYTF. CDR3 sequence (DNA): TGTGCCACCAGTGACGCTAACTATGGCTACACCTTC.

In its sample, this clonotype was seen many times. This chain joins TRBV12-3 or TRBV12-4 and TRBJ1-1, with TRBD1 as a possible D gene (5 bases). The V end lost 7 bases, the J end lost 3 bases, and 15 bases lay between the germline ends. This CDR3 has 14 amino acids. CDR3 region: CASTTTDWDTEAFF. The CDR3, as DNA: TGTGCCAGCACCACGACAGATTGGGACACTGAAGCTTTCTTT.

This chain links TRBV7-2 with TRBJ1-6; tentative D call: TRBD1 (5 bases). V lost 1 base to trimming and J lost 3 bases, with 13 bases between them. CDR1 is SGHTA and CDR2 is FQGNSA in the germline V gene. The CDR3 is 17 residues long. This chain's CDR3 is CASSLVGGTYYNSPLHF. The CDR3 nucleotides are TGTGCCAGCAGCTTAGTGGGGGGGACCTACTATAATTCACCCCTCCACTTT.

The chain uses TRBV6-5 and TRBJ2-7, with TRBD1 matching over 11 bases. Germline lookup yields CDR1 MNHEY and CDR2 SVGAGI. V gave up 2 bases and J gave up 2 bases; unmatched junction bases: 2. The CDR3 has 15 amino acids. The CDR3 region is CASSYEGQGAYEQYF. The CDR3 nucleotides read TGTGCCAGCAGTTACGAGGGACAGGGGGCCTACGAGCAGTACTTC.

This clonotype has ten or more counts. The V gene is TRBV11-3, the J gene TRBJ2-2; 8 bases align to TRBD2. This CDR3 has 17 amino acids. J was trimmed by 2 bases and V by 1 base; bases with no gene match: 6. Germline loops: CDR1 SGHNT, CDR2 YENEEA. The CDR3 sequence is CASSLGGTSFNTGELFF. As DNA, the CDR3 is TGTGCCAGCAGCTTAGGCGGGACTAGTTTTAACACCGGGGAGCTGTTTTTT.

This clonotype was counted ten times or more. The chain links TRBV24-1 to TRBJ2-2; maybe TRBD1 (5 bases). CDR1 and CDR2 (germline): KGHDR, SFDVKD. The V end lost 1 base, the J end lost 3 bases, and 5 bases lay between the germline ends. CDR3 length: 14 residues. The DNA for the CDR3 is TGTGCCACCAGTGATTTCAGGGACACCGGGGAGCTGTTTTTT. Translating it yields CATSDFRDTGELFF.